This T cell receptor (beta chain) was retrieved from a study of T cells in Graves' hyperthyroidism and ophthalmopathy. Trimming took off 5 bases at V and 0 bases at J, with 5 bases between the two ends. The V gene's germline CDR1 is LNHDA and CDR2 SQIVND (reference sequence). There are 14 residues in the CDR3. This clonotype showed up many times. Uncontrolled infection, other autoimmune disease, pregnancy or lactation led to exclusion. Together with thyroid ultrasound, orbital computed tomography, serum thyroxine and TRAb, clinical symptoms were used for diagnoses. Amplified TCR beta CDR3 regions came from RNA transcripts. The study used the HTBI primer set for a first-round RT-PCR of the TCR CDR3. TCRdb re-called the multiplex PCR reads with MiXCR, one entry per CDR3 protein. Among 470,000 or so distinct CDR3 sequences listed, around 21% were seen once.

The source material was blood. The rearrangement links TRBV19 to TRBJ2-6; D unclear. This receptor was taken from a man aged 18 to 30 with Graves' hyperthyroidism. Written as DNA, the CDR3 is TGTGCCAGTAGTTCAGCCTCTGGGGCCAACGTCCTGACTTTC. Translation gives CASSSASGANVLTF.